The rows below give T cell receptor beta chains drawn from one sample of a study of cytomegalovirus exposure and HLA in healthy donors. Sequenced by immunoSEQ multiplex PCR; TCRdb stores in-frame clones only, minus some. Of around 25,000 clones in the sample, about four fifths were seen once. Sample: PBMCs. The receptors were gathered from a male donor in good health and CMV-seronegative. CDR3s include the opening cysteine and the closing phenylalanine or tryptophan. A D gene is named only where the DNA matches it firmly. Rows give clone size only sometimes, using once, few, many, or a class for an expanded clone.

J	V	size	D	DNA	CDR3
TRBJ2-7	TRBV28	.	TRBD2	TGTGCCAGCAGTTCCAAGCGGGAGTGGACCTACGAGCAGTACTTC	CASSSKREWTYEQYF
TRBJ2-7	TRBV4-1	once	TRBD2	TGCGCCAGCAGCCAAGAGCTAGCGGGAGTTCGCGAGCAGTACTTC	CASSQELAGVREQYF
TRBJ2-7	TRBV2	.	.	TGTGCCAGCAGTAATGATCAGGGTTTCGACGAGCAGTACTTC	CASSNDQGFDEQYF
TRBJ1-3	TRBV4-2	.	.	TGTGCCAGCAGCCAAGGCGAGGCGGAACCTGGAAACACCATATATTTT	CASSQGEAEPGNTIYF
TRBJ2-2	TRBV11-2	.	TRBD2	TGTGCCAGCAGCCCACTAGCGGGAGCACGCACCGGGGAGCTGTTTTTT	CASSPLAGARTGELFF
TRBJ2-1	TRBV7-7	few	.	TGTGCCAGCAGCTCGGACAGTATGAATGAGCAGTTCTTC	CASSSDSMNEQFF
TRBJ2-7	TRBV7-9	few	.	TGTGCCAGCAGCCCAGGGGGACTAGGGCTCTCCTACGAGCAGTACTTC	CASSPGGLGLSYEQYF
TRBJ2-5	TRBV5-5	few	TRBD1	TGTGCCAGCAGGACAGGGCTACCCCAAGAGACCCAGTACTTC	CASRTGLPQETQYF
TRBJ2-5	TRBV4-1	.	.	TGCGCCAGCAGCCAAGTTGGGGGGCAAGAGACCCAGTACTTC	CASSQVGGQETQYF
TRBJ2-7	TRBV7-9	.	.	TGTGCCAGCGGGGGCAAGACCTACGAGCAGTACTTC	CASGGKTYEQYF
TRBJ2-7	TRBV5-6	.	.	TGTGCCAGCAGAGGAGGGGGCCCCTACGAGCAGTACTTC	CASRGGGPYEQYF
TRBJ2-7	TRBV29-1	.	TRBD1	TGCAGCGTCGGCACCGAAGGACAGGCGAGCTCCTACGAGCAGTACTTC	CSVGTEGQASSYEQYF
TRBJ2-5	TRBV10-3	.	TRBD2	TGTGCTCCGCATCGCCGTAGCGGGGGGCTCCTGACTGAGACCCAGTACTTC	CAPHRRSGGLLTETQYF
TRBJ1-3	TRBV5-5	.	.	TGTGGGTCGGTCTATGGAAACACCATATATTTT	CGSVYGNTIYF
TRBJ2-5	TRBV2	.	TRBD2	TGTGCCAGCAGTGCCGAACTCGGGGGGGGGACCCAGTACTTC	CASSAELGGGTQYF
TRBJ1-2	TRBV28	.	TRBD1	TGTGCCAGCAGTTCCTCGGGACAGGGATTTAACTATGGCTACACCTTC	CASSSSGQGFNYGYTF
TRBJ2-3	TRBV2	.	TRBD2	TGTGCCAGCAGTGAGAGCGGGGCTAGCACAGATACGCAGTATTTT	CASSESGASTDTQYF
TRBJ2-2	TRBV5-1	.	.	TGCGCCAGCAGCTTCATGGGCGCCGGGGAGCTGTTTTTT	CASSFMGAGELFF
TRBJ2-7	TRBV18	.	.	TGTGCCAGCTCACCAAAGACCGGGACACCCGCCTACGAGCAGTACTTC	CASSPKTGTPAYEQYF
TRBJ2-5	TRBV7-9	.	TRBD2	TGTGCCAGCAGCTTCAGTCTAGCGGGAGAAGAGACCCAATACTTC	CASSFSLAGEETQYF
TRBJ2-7	TRBV6-6	.	.	TGTGCCAGCAGTTCTCAAGAGGTCGACGATCTCGAGCAGTACTTC	CASSSQEVDDLEQYF
TRBJ2-3	TRBV5-5	.	.	TGTGCCAGCAGCTTGGGGGCTAACCCGACAGATACGCAGTATTTT	CASSLGANPTDTQYF
TRBJ2-7	TRBV13	.	.	TGTGCCAGCAGCTGGCTCGGGGGGCGGCGCGAGCAGTACTTC	CASSWLGGRREQYF
TRBJ1-6	TRBV4-3	once	.	TGCGCCAGCAGCCAAGTCGAGGATTCACCCCTCCACTTT	CASSQVEDSPLHF
TRBJ2-6	TRBV6-1	few	TRBD2	TGTGCCAGCAGTGAGGAAGCGGGATATGGGGCCAACGTCCTGACTTTC	CASSEEAGYGANVLTF
TRBJ2-5	TRBV6-1	.	.	TGTGCCAGCAGTGGCACCATGACTAGTGGCCTAAAGACCCAGTACTTC	CASSGTMTSGLKTQYF
TRBJ2-5	TRBV7-8	few	.	TGTGCCAGCAGCTATACAGGGAAAGAGACCCAGTACTTC	CASSYTGKETQYF
TRBJ2-7	TRBV18	.	TRBD1	TGTGCCAGCTCACCAAACCGACAGGGGGCCACCTACGAGCAGTACTTC	CASSPNRQGATYEQYF
TRBJ2-5	TRBV29-1	.	.	TGCAGCGTTGAAGAGTGGGCAGGGGCGCGCCAAGAGACCCAGTACTTC	CSVEEWAGARQETQYF
TRBJ2-7	TRBV28	.	TRBD1	TGTGCCAGCAGTTTTCGGGACAGGGGTCGGGAGCAGTACTTC	CASSFRDRGREQYF